This T cell receptor (beta chain) was retrieved from a study of OX40 agonist ivuxolimab in advanced cancers. Some clones are missing from TCRdb's copy, which holds only in-frame ones; the method was immunoSEQ multiplex PCR. The repertoire holds about 98,000 clones, with approximately 93% as singletons. Trimming took 1 base from V and 6 from J, leaving 16 bases between them. Per the germline V gene, CDR1 is MGHRA and CDR2 is YSYEKL. The CDR3 extends over 16 amino acids. The material sequenced was CD4+ or CD8+ T cells sorted from blood, taken in a trial of the OX40 agonist ivuxolimab. The TCR comes from an adult with an advanced solid tumor such as melanoma, head and neck, liver or kidney cancer. The chain combines TRBV4-1 with TRBJ1-5; D is possibly TRBD1 (5 bases). The CDR3 protein is CASSQVGRGRSQPQHF. The CDR3 region has the DNA TGCGCCAGCAGCCAAGTGGGAAGGGGACGAAGTCAGCCCCAGCATTTT.